A selection of T cell receptor beta chains follows, all from one sample in a study of OX40 agonist ivuxolimab in advanced cancers. The protocol was immunoSEQ multiplex PCR, while the TCRdb copy is restricted to in-frame clones and leaves out a portion. The sample lists tens of thousands of clones, around nine tenths occurring once. The specimen comprised CD4+ or CD8+ T cells sorted from blood, sampled in a trial of the OX40 agonist ivuxolimab. These receptors were obtained from an adult with an advanced solid tumor such as melanoma, head and neck, liver or kidney cancer. CDR3s include the opening cysteine and the closing phenylalanine or tryptophan. A D gene is named only where the DNA matches it firmly. Not every row has a clone size; where given, it reads once, few, many or a size class.

CDR3	DNA	D	length	J	size	V
CASSQGAGDEQYF	TGCGCCAGCAGCCAAGGCGCGGGGGACGAGCAGTACTTC	TRBD2	13	TRBJ2-7	.	TRBV4-3
CASSLHRDENEQYF	TGTGCCAGCAGCTTGCACAGGGATGAGAACGAGCAGTACTTC	.	14	TRBJ2-7	.	TRBV5-4
CASSEQGRGNQPQHF	TGTGCCAGCAGTGAACAGGGTCGCGGCAATCAGCCCCAGCATTTT	.	15	TRBJ1-5	.	TRBV28
CASGDGSGNTIYF	TGTGCCAGTGGCGATGGCTCTGGAAACACCATATATTTT	.	13	TRBJ1-3	.	TRBV19
CASSPQQDPSTDTQYF	TGTGCCAGCAGCCCCCAACAGGACCCTAGCACAGATACGCAGTATTTT	.	16	TRBJ2-3	.	TRBV13
CASTKGLAAFSYNEQFF	TGTGCCAGCACCAAGGGACTAGCGGCCTTCTCCTACAATGAGCAGTTCTTC	TRBD2	17	TRBJ2-1	.	TRBV5-6
CASSLDERGGAGYGYTF	TGTGCCAGCAGCTTAGACGAGCGAGGGGGCGCCGGCTATGGCTACACCTTC	TRBD1	17	TRBJ1-2	.	TRBV11-1
CASSPNTQETQYF	TGTGCCAGCTCACCCAATACTCAAGAGACCCAGTACTTC	.	13	TRBJ2-5	.	TRBV18
CASSLEEKINEQYF	TGCGCCAGCAGCTTGGAGGAGAAAATAAACGAGCAGTACTTC	.	14	TRBJ2-7	.	TRBV5-1
CASSYFIRATEAFF	TGTGCCAGCAGTTATTTCATCAGGGCTACTGAAGCTTTCTTT	.	14	TRBJ1-1	.	TRBV6-5
CASKGEARPEAFF	TGCGCCAGCAAAGGCGAAGCGAGACCTGAAGCTTTCTTT	.	13	TRBJ1-1	once	TRBV5-1
CASSLTGYSSYEQYF	TGTGCCAGCAGCTTAACGGGATATAGCTCCTACGAGCAGTACTTC	.	15	TRBJ2-7	.	TRBV11-1
CASEGRGGKNIQYF	TGTGCCAGCGAGGGCAGGGGTGGCAAAAACATTCAGTACTTC	.	14	TRBJ2-4	few	TRBV7-9
CASSPGTVQETQYF	TGTGCCAGCTCACCTGGGACTGTGCAAGAGACCCAGTACTTC	.	14	TRBJ2-5	.	TRBV18
CASSSGGGNQPQHF	TGTGCCAGCAGTTCGGGGGGAGGAAATCAGCCCCAGCATTTT	.	14	TRBJ1-5	.	TRBV6-5
CASSQVRSSYNEQFF	TGCGCCAGCAGCCAAGTGCGGAGCTCCTACAATGAGCAGTTCTTC	.	15	TRBJ2-1	.	TRBV4-3
CASSWTGNYGYTF	TGTGCCAGCAGCTGGACGGGGAACTATGGCTACACCTTC	.	13	TRBJ1-2	once	TRBV5-5
CASSHPLAGGEETQYF	TGTGCCAGCAGCCACCCCCTAGCGGGAGGGGAGGAGACCCAGTACTTC	TRBD2	16	TRBJ2-5	.	TRBV4-2
CASSFLGPKRETQYF	TGTGCCAGCAGTTTCCTGGGACCCAAAAGGGAGACCCAGTACTTC	.	15	TRBJ2-5	.	TRBV27
CASSQDLAGPPGELFF	TGTGCCAGCAGCCAAGATCTAGCGGGTCCCCCCGGGGAGCTGTTTTTT	TRBD2	16	TRBJ2-2	.	TRBV14
CASSSLIPTSVSYNEQFF	TGTGCCAGCAGCAGCTTAATCCCCACCAGCGTTTCCTACAATGAGCAGTTCTTC	.	18	TRBJ2-1	.	TRBV7-2
CASSSPSGGGETQYF	TGTGCCAGCAGTTCGCCGTCAGGGGGCGGGGAGACCCAGTACTTC	TRBD1	15	TRBJ2-5	.	TRBV27
CASGRASMNTEAFF	TGTGCCAGCGGTAGGGCGTCCATGAACACTGAAGCTTTCTTT	.	14	TRBJ1-1	.	TRBV27
CASPNRDSLYGANVLTF	TGTGCCAGCCCCAACCGGGACTCCTTGTATGGGGCCAACGTCCTGACTTTC	.	17	TRBJ2-6	few	TRBV2
CASSPTPPAYNEQFF	TGTGCCAGCTCACCGACTCCGCCCGCCTACAATGAGCAGTTCTTC	.	15	TRBJ2-1	.	TRBV18
CASALAYEQFF	TGTGCCAGTGCACTAGCTTATGAGCAGTTCTTC	.	11	TRBJ2-1	.	TRBV19
CASSGLNISYEQYF	TGCGCCAGCAGTGGACTCAACATATCCTACGAGCAGTACTTC	.	14	TRBJ2-7	.	TRBV10-2
CASSPIRDTEAFF	TGTGCCAGCAGTCCGATAAGAGACACTGAAGCTTTCTTT	.	13	TRBJ1-1	.	TRBV6-5
CASSYSAGFTDTQYF	TGTGCCAGCAGCTACTCGGCGGGATTCACAGATACGCAGTATTTT	.	15	TRBJ2-3	.	TRBV6-5
CASSYTGTIQETQYF	TGTGCCAGCAGTTATACCGGGACAATCCAAGAGACCCAGTACTTC	.	15	TRBJ2-5	.	TRBV28
CASSLGVPVEQYF	TGTGCCAGCAGCTTGGGCGTTCCGGTCGAGCAGTACTTC	.	13	TRBJ2-7	.	TRBV7-6